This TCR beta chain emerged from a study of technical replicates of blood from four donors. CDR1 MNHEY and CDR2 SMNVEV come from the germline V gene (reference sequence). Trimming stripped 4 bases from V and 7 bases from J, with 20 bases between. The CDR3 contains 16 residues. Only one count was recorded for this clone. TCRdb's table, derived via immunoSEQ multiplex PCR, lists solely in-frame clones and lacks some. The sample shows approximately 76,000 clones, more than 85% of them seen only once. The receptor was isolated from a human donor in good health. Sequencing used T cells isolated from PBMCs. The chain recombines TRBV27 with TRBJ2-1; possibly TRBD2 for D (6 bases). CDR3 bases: TGTGCCAGCAGTTCTATAGGACTAAAGGGGTGGAATGAGCAGTTCTTC. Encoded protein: CASSSIGLKGWNEQFF.